This T cell receptor (beta chain) came from a study of blood T cell repertoires in COVID-19. Study-wide background: Sources were T cells, B-cell-depleted T cells, or PBMCs; the material itself was cDNA or gDNA.

Those who participated ranged in age from about 18 to 95 years and resided in about two dozen US areas. Comment on this clone: This sample also contains other DNA sequences that code for the same CDR3.

Trimming at V came to 6 bases and at J to 4 bases, leaving 6 bases not matched to a gene. The CDR3 runs to 15 residues. Looked up from germline, CDR1 is KGHSH and CDR2 is LQKENI. As handled by the study authors: From reference gene primer amplification, estimates of nucleated cell counts were derived. Generated by immunoSEQ multiplex PCR, the TCRdb table keeps only in-frame clones and is missing some. That table is the source of V, J and clone size, and D and trimming were worked out from the DNA. The data contain about 300,000 clones, roughly nine tenths of them singletons. This sequence originates from a woman in her fifties or sixties who had been exposed to COVID-19. The specimen sequenced was PBMCs or T cells enriched from blood (not recorded which). The rearrangement uses TRBV18 and TRBJ1-5, with TRBD1 identical over 10 bases. The DNA for the CDR3 is TGTGCCAGCTCCCCCGGGACAGGGGTTAATCAGCCCCAGCATTTT. This gives the protein CASSPGTGVNQPQHF.